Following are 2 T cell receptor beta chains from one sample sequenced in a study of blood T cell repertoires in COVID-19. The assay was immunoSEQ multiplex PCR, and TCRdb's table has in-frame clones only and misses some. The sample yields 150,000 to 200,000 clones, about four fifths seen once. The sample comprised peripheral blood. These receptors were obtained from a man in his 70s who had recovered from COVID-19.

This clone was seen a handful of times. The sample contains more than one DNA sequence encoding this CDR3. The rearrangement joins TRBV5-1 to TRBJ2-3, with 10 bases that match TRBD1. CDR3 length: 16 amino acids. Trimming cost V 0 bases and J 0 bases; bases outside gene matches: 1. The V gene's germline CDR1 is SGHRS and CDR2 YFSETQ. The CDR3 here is CASSLGQGASTDTQYF. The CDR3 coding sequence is TGCGCCAGCAGCTTGGGACAGGGGGCCAGCACAGATACGCAGTATTTT.

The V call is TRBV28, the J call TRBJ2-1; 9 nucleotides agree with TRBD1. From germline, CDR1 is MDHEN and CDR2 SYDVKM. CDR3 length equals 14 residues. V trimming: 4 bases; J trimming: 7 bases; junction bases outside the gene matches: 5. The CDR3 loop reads CASSSGQGVNEQFF. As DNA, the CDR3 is TGTGCCAGCAGTTCGGGACAGGGTGTTAATGAGCAGTTCTTC.